This T cell receptor (beta chain) was captured by sequencing in a study of shared clonotypes between healthy human individuals. Study in general: With ages of 18 to 49, the donors were a couple of women and three men. Overall study findings and caveats: The small donor group covered limited genetic and exposure diversity.

The germline CDR1 and CDR2 sequences are SQVTM and ANQGSEA. The CDR3 is made up of 13 amino acids. The ends were cut back, 6 bases at V and 1 base at J, with 12 bases in the middle. Clones were read by immunoSEQ multiplex PCR, and TCRdb kept only the in-frame ones, dropping some. The profile shows around 1.6 million clones, about 98% of them singletons. As for this clone: Its specificity is unknown.

Sequences were obtained from naive CD4+ T cells sorted from blood. Sample subset: CD45RA+ positively selected. This TCR came from a man in his thirties or forties in good health. The chain carries TRBV29-1 and TRBJ2-5; possibly TRBD1 for D (5 bases). CDR3: CSVSDSPQETQYF. DNA for the CDR3: TGCAGCGTCAGCGACAGCCCCCAAGAGACCCAGTACTTC.